The TCR beta chain described here comes from a study of Graves' ophthalmopathy and Graves' hyperthyroidism (dated by TCRdb to 2017 to 2018). At the level of the whole study: Peripheral blood samples were taken at the time of initial diagnosis, before any treatment was given. TCR beta repertoire signatures were used to distinguish Graves' ophthalmopathy from Graves' hyperthyroidism and to predict progression to ophthalmopathy. In total, some 140 blood samples were TCR-sequenced: around 42 ophthalmopathy, some 75 hyperthyroidism and approximately 17 hyperthyroidism-to-ophthalmopathy patients. A discovery set of 100 patients (more than 40 ophthalmopathy, fewer than 60 stable hyperthyroidism) was enrolled to explore V-J signatures distinguishing ophthalmopathy from hyperthyroidism. For independent validation, a separate cohort was made up of some 19 hyperthyroidism patients plus 17 patients who later progressed from hyperthyroidism to ophthalmopathy. In roughly 6 hyperthyroidism patients, the T-cell repertoires found in thyroid tissue were compared with those found in blood. After sampling, hyperthyroidism patients received methimazole starting at 30 mg daily, and ophthalmopathy patients received high-dose intravenous methylprednisolone. Overall study results and their limits: Most expanded thyroid clonotypes with frequency above 0.001 were also detected in blood, suggesting blood repertoires may reflect the thyroid immune response. In validation, the model predicted ophthalmopathy progression with over 60% sensitivity and approximately 72% specificity; 12 predicted patients were CT-confirmed with GO in a median of around 6 months. Ophthalmopathy was separated from stable hyperthyroidism by the 13-signature model with around 89% sensitivity and 81% to 84% specificity in cross-validation and with 80%/75% in the test set. No statistical method was used to predetermine the sample size, and group allocation was not hidden from the investigators.

CDR1 GTSNPN and CDR2 SVGIG are derived from the germline V gene (reference sequence). The germline V and J ends show losses of 8 bases and 5 bases respectively, and no gene match explains 7 bases of the junction. Inclusive of the bounding cysteine and phenylalanine, the CDR3 is 14 residues long. Of all the DNA, just the CDR3 is kept, 42 bases in frame from base 1. For repertoire sequencing, TCR beta CDR3 regions were amplified from RNA transcripts. The first round of RT-PCR was done with HTBI primers and the Qiagen OneStep RT-PCR kit, and was followed by a second round of multiplex PCR, then size selection and purification. Libraries were sequenced on an Illumina HiSeq2000 using paired-end 100 bp reads. Regarding the original processing steps: SOAPnuke was used to process the reads, throwing out any read that had adapters, had uncalled bases, had a mean Phred below 15, or lacked an exact constant-primer or identifier match. COPE v1.2.5 was used to merge the high-quality paired reads. Clonotypes were defined as unique nucleotide sequences and were aligned to IMGT TRB V, D and J references using MiTCR v1.1. Only V-J combinations with frequency above 0.0001 were analysed, covering approximately 99% of repertoires. A TCR clonal expansion and chaos score per V-J combination was defined as the ratio of F50 clonal expansion to chaos observed in the TCRdist matrix. Features were reduced by Welch's t-statistics and random forest to over 10 V-J combinations, which fed a naive Bayes classifier. The Morisita-Horn index was used to measure how similar the thyroid and blood repertoires were. Starting from the raw public reads, TCRdb applied fastp trimming at Q25, assembled clones with MiXCR and retained in-frame beta chains. Rows merge per CDR3 protein into single entries with the most common DNA and genes. V and J calls and clone size were set by TCRdb, not the authors. The sample table shows approximately 37,000 distinct CDR3 sequences, and around 52% are seen once. The top ten constitute 18% of the sample.

Remarks on this clonotype: Which antigen it targets is not known. No qualities accompany the bases; no much larger clone lies one base away.

The ophthalmopathy patients had moderately to severely active disease, with a Clinical Activity Score of 3 or higher, a NOSPECS grade of 4 or higher, and a disease duration of less than 3 months. Patients were excluded if they had other autoimmune diseases, uncontrolled infections, pregnancy or lactation. Diagnosis was based on clinical symptoms, serum thyroxine, TRAb, thyroid ultrasound and orbital computed tomography. Ficoll-Paque density gradient centrifugation was used to isolate PBMCs from about 10 ml of fresh peripheral blood. Total RNA was extracted with Trizol reagent and quality-checked on an Agilent 2100 Bioanalyzer.

The chain is assembled from TRBV30 and TRBJ2-5; TRBD2 aligns with 14 central bases. Sequencing was done on a sample of peripheral blood. This receptor was obtained from an adult man with Graves' ophthalmopathy. Read as DNA, the sequence is TGTGCCGGAAGACTAGCGGGGGGGGTCGAGACCCAGTACTTC. Translation gives CAGRLAGGVETQYF.